This T cell receptor beta chain was profiled in a study of cytomegalovirus exposure and HLA in healthy donors (dated by TCRdb to the late 2010s). Regarding the research as a whole: According to an earlier analysis of a few hundred of the donors, 200 million or so T cells yielded over 100 million unique TCR beta sequences and about 280 Gb of sequence data. To study patterns of TCR occurrence, a later analysis re-analyzed previously published TCR beta repertoires from under 750 donors and added high-resolution HLA genotyping. The study was designed to test whether signatures of past pathogen exposure could be identified by cataloging public T cell receptors. A separate validation cohort of 100 to 150 different subjects was used in addition to the roughly 640-subject first cohort. About 310 gigabases of sequencing data and 80 million or so unique TCR sequences were included in an early release covering roughly 700 HLA-typed donors. In the later analysis, no new phenotypic data were used to find candidate immune exposures; instead, reliance was placed on TCR beta sequences and their occurrence across donors. HLA typing covered class I and class II loci at four-digit resolution. Genome-wide SNP genotypes for about 65% of the roughly 700 donors were used in a later genetic analysis, which treated that subset as a discovery cohort. The number of typed donors differed by locus: roughly 629-640 for A, B, C, DRB1 and DQB1; 500 to 550 for DQA1; 606 for DPA1; and 400 to 480 for DPB1. All discovery cohort repertoires had been generated using a single sequencing platform. The T cell repertoires of 670 or so subjects were profiled by immunosequencing and related to cytomegalovirus serostatus. Roughly five DR-DQ haplotypes were treated as single units for association and clustering because of strong linkage in the cohort. Donor age, sex, ethnicity and CMV serostatus were compiled together with the repertoire data. To predict cytomegalovirus infection status, the study brought together high-throughput TCR immunosequencing, statistical association of individual TCRs with disease status, and machine learning. To decide whether each TCR beta V gene segment behaved as functional or pseudogenic, an earlier analysis of several hundred of the donors relied on high-throughput TCR beta sequencing. Among some 410 genotyped donors of the cohort, an average of about 240,000 unique TCR beta nucleotide sequences was sequenced per donor, of which about 18% were non-productive. The genetic ancestry cluster associated with self-reported Caucasian donors included about 81% of the 398 genotyped donors.

Worth noting for this clone: The clone's antigen remains unknown. Within one base of it there is no much larger clone, and no base qualities were kept.

What the work shows at the level of the full study, not this receptor alone: Strong co-occurrence of HLA alleles, especially DR and DQ, made assigning TCR associations to individual alleles difficult. Linkage disequilibrium might explain the correlated functional status among segregating V segments, but an unknown experimental factor could not be excluded. Presence/absence analyses assumed roughly uniform sequencing depth across donors, an assumption that may not hold. The study listed 150 to 200 TCR beta chains as associated with cytomegalovirus. A later analysis reported that several top co-occurrence clusters appeared linked to parvovirus B19, influenza, CMV and Epstein-Barr virus. For the cohort, immune exposure information was limited to CMV serostatus. The sequencing pipeline was judged likely to have produced a cluster of highly shared sequence variants as a technical artifact. At a false discovery rate of 0.05, a later analysis linked around 17,000 TCR beta sequences to specific HLA alleles. According to a later genetic analysis, donors in an Asian-associated ancestry cluster had fewer N-insertions in productive TCRs than the approximately 650-donor mean. A further reported finding was that TCR beta sequences accurately predicted the HLA-A and HLA-B alleles for most subjects in the first cohort. Because HLA typing was unavailable for some donors at each locus, only the typed subset was used in association tests. This cohort had only TCR beta chains sequenced, and the lack of alpha or paired-chain data limited which features could be detected. According to the authors, the approach could potentially be generalized to other disease states and immunological phenotypes. An earlier analysis of approximately 600 of the donors showed that most TCR beta V segments appeared in productive rearrangements either about 87% or about 30% of the time, which broadly matched IMGT annotations. The classifier was reported to diagnose cytomegalovirus status with high specificity and sensitivity in both the original and validation cohorts. According to a later analysis, most CMV-associated TCR beta chains appeared to be HLA-restricted, and the HLA associations seemed to be driven largely by CMV exposure. In a later genetic analysis, a missense DCLRE1C variant was associated with V-gene and J-gene trimming of TCR beta chains, and the association was replicated in an independent cohort. Across donors, most TCR sequences were observed very rarely, whereas some public TCRs were present in many individuals. Because counts were too low, approximately 18 rarely observed V segments, including chromosome 9 orphons, were excluded from the earlier analysis of several hundred of the donors. Three of the identified cytomegalovirus-associated TCR beta chains were confirmed in vitro to be specific for cytomegalovirus antigens. In a later analysis, HLA-associated TCR beta chains showed more clonal expansion and lower generation probabilities than non-associated chains that were equally common. In a later analysis, the rate of TCR association differed among HLA loci, with DRB1 alleles having the most associated TCRs and HLA-C alleles having the fewest.

Preparation of the library involved the immunoSEQ multiplex PCR assay. For the multiplex PCR, a mixture combining 60 forward primers for TCR Vbeta segments and 13 reverse primers for TCR Jbeta segments was used. A multiplex PCR assay on genomic DNA amplified the CDR3 region of rearranged TCR beta genes. The amplified TCR beta libraries were sequenced on the Illumina HiSeq System as 87-base-pair reads. Concerning the study's data processing: A later analysis counted approximately 84 million unique TCR beta chains across the 640 or so repertoires, and 10 million to 12 million of these chains were shared by at least two donors. To remove PCR and sequencing errors, raw reads were error-corrected and collapsed into unique sequences using a nearest-neighbor algorithm that merged closely related sequences. V, D and J gene segments were assigned by aligning CDR3 sequences to IMGT reference sequences. For a sequence to be retained, a match of at least six nucleotides to both a V gene segment and a J gene segment was required. A rearrangement was called productive if the CDR3 had no stop codons and remained in frame with V and J, and every other rearrangement was called non-productive. CDR3 was defined by IMGT convention, running from the second conserved V-encoded cysteine to the conserved J-encoded phenylalanine. Sequences without an unambiguous match to a single V gene segment were excluded from the earlier analysis of 500 to 700 of the donors. In an earlier analysis of several hundred of the donors, V segments were called functional above 56.7% productive rearrangements and were called segregating when the between-donor standard deviation exceeded 5%. A statistical classification framework was developed to diagnose cytomegalovirus status using the catalog of TCR beta chain sequences. A later analysis assigned V and J genes by comparing TCR nucleotide sequences with IMGT/GENE-DB human TR gene sequences. The TCRdist pipeline was used in a later analysis to assign CDR3 sequences and most-parsimonious VDJ recombination scenarios. A later analysis defined each TCR beta chain by its CDR3 amino acid sequence plus V-gene family, and excluded reads lacking a unique V-gene family. A later analysis removed 592 highly shared, low-generation-probability nucleotide sequences to deal with suspected cross-contamination and a sequencing artifact. In a later analysis, a clonal expansion index was calculated for each public chain from normalized within-repertoire ranks of inferred template counts. A later analysis computed generation probabilities with a VDJ recombination model fitted to out-of-frame rearrangements, and checked the results against IGoR. A later analysis scored TCR-TCR, TCR-HLA and TCR-CMV co-occurrence with hypergeometric tests, applying a repertoire-size bias correction to TCR pairs. In a later analysis, false discovery rates were estimated by permuting HLA or CMV assignments 20 times. A later analysis grouped co-occurring TCRs with DBSCAN, adding TCRdist sequence similarity when clustering within HLA-allele-positive subsets. For co-occurrence clustering, repertoires with fewer than 30,000 or more than 120,000 public chains were excluded, along with roughly 5 repertoires with anomalous nucleotide sharing. Sourced from immuneACCESS, this table was stored by TCRdb with only in-frame sequences that have V and J called. A share of the clones is absent; for the studies checked, an unresolved V gene accounts for under half, and the remainder has no known explanation. V and J calls and clone size are copied from that table; D and trimming were computed from the DNA. The sample table records about 4,500 clones; about 84% of these occur just once. Approximately 5.8% of the sample rests with the top ten.

The cohort was made up of about 610 healthy bone marrow donors. All cohort members were sampled while nominally healthy, although unrecorded immune exposures were likely present. The donor tested CMV seropositive and was one of the 289 seropositive cohort members. A peripheral blood sample was provided by each donor, and peripheral blood mononuclear cells were used for TCR beta sequencing. Genomic DNA extraction from the blood cell samples was performed with the Qiagen DNeasy Blood Extraction Kit. The sequence was collected from a woman aged 40 to 55 in good health and CMV-seropositive. Sequencing input: PBMCs.

The sequenced DNA is TGCAGCGTTCAATCAGCTAACTATGGCTACACCTTC. Its amino acids are CSVQSANYGYTF. The receptor chain draws on TRBV29-1 and TRBJ1-2; no D gene is confidently identified. V is cut by 5 bases and J by 0 bases, and the space between the germline ends is 7 bases. From cysteine to phenylalanine, the CDR3 is 12 amino acids long. The only DNA kept is the CDR3, 36 bases in frame from the first base. From a lookup of the germline V gene, CDR1 and CDR2 are SQVTM and ANQGSEA.